This TCR beta chain comes out of a study of blood T cell repertoires in COVID-19. Study-level background: There were acute and convalescent COVID-19 samples, and they came from the United States, Italy and Spain. Nucleic acid was either cDNA or gDNA, and it came from T cells, B-cell-depleted T cells, or PBMCs.

Original data processing: The assay estimated nucleated cells by amplifying reference gene primers. The table came from immunoSEQ multiplex PCR; TCRdb's copy has only in-frame clones and leaves some out. For V, J and clone size, that table is used; D and trimming come from the DNA. The table lists over 50,000 clones, around 85% of them singletons, with around 5% in the top ten. The sample was peripheral blood. The sequence came from a man between 65 and 80 years old with acute or convalescent COVID-19.

The CDR3 reads CASSLVGRGGELFF. CDR3 nucleotide sequence: TGTGCCAGCAGCTTAGTAGGCAGAGGCGGGGAGCTGTTTTTT. The chain is built from TRBV7-2 and TRBJ2-2; D remains ambiguous. The V gene lost 1 base and the J gene lost 7 bases, with 10 bases spanning the gap. Looked up from germline, CDR1 is SGHTA and CDR2 is FQGNSA. This CDR3 has 14 amino acids.